This T cell receptor beta chain came from a study of T cell responses to AZD1222 COVID-19 vaccine. Study outcomes and limitations: Baseline seropositivity occurred in only six AZD1222 recipients. The peak T cell response came first, and repertoires were sampled only after it. Nearly half of the spike-specific TCRs reportedly recognize variant regions that carry no mutations. Clonal diversity may have been underestimated, and the donors were mostly white British, with more females than males.

This clone was detected once. Its target is not known. Germline V CDR1 and CDR2: WSHSY, SAAADI. V was clipped by 0 bases and J by 5 bases; unmatched bases: 3. The CDR3 spans 15 residues. TCRdb's table, derived via immunoSEQ multiplex PCR, lists solely in-frame clones and lacks some. Of 80,000 to 90,000 clones in the sample, 85% to 90% were seen once. Source: peripheral blood, taken 28 days after the second AZD1222 dose. The chain couples TRBV10-2 to TRBJ2-2, with 7 bases lining up with TRBD2. The TCR comes from an adult who received the AZD1222 COVID-19 vaccine. This chain's CDR3 is CASSESAGETGELFF. In nucleotides, the CDR3 is TGCGCCAGCAGTGAGTCTGCGGGGGAGACCGGGGAGCTGTTTTTT.